The 13 T cell receptor beta chains given below trace back to one sample, sequenced in a study of T-cell memory formation after mild COVID-19 (dated by TCRdb to the early 2020s). The library relied on 5' RACE. The reads were generated on an Illumina NovaSeq 6000. TCRdb itself trimmed the public reads at Q25 with fastp, ran MiXCR and retained productive beta chains. Merged by CDR3 protein, the rows form single entries marked with the most common genes and DNA. This sample is represented by about 390,000 distinct CDR3 sequences; 16% of them were singletons. About 22% of the sample belongs to the ten largest clones. Sequenced sample: PBMCs or a T cell subset sorted from them (not recorded which). These receptors were taken from a man aged 18 to 30 who had mild COVID-19 (a few samples of this study predate the infection). The sample titles of this study are shuffled in the database, so cell type and time point are left out; the donor was told from shared clones.

The V call is TRBV28, the J call TRBJ1-2, with TRBD1 matching over 9 bases. V shed 3 bases, J shed 7 bases, and the junction held 9 bases outside the gene matches. The germline V gene encodes CDR1 MDHEN and CDR2 SYDVKM. The CDR3 is 15 residues long. The CDR3 DNA follows: TGTGCCAGCAGTTTCTTCAGGACAGGGGTCGGTGGCTACACCTTC. Translation: CASSFFRTGVGGYTF.

This clonotype was detected only a few times. CDR3 DNA sequence: TGTGCCAGTAGTATGGGAGGGTCCTTGCTCGAGCAGTACTTC. This translates into CASSMGGSLLEQYF. V is TRBV19 and J is TRBJ2-7, with 7 bases that match TRBD2. The germline gives CDR1 LNHDA, CDR2 SQIVND (reference sequence). V shed 3 bases, J shed 6 bases, and the junction held 8 bases outside the gene matches. The CDR3 is 14 residues long.

J is TRBJ1-4 and V is TRBV14, with D hard to call. Germline assignment: CDR1 SGHDN and CDR2 FVKESK. The ends were cut back, 4 bases at V and 0 bases at J, with 9 bases in the middle. This CDR3 region has 15 residues. The CDR3 DNA reads as TGTGCCAGCAGCCGGCTAAGGGCAACTAATGAAAAACTGTTTTTT. This gives the protein CASSRLRATNEKLFF.

This chain links TRBV4-2 with TRBJ2-7; the match to TRBD1 covers 7 bases. The germline V gene has CDR1 LGHNA and CDR2 YNFKEQ. J was trimmed by 1 base and V by 1 base; bases with no gene match: 4. This CDR3 is built from 15 residues. As DNA, the CDR3 is TGTGCCAGCAGCCAAGGACAGGGCGGGTCCTACGAGCAGTACTTC. This gives the protein CASSQGQGGSYEQYF.

This clonotype was seen more than once but under ten times. The chain links TRBV9 to TRBJ2-5; 11 positions agree with TRBD2. The germline V gene encodes CDR1 SGDLS and CDR2 YYNGEE. The CDR3 has 18 amino acids. V lost 0 bases, J lost 4 bases, and 11 bases stayed unmatched. In DNA form, the CDR3 reads TGTGCCAGCAGCGTAGCTTCTCTAGCGGGGGGCCTCGGAGAGACCCAGTACTTC. It codes for CASSVASLAGGLGETQYF.

This clonotype occurred a few times. The chain employs TRBV6-2 or TRBV6-3 and TRBJ2-7; 10 bases are shared with TRBD2. There are 17 residues in the CDR3. CDR1 MNHEY and CDR2 SVGEGT come from the germline V gene. V lost 2 bases, J lost 2 bases, and 9 bases stayed unmatched. The CDR3 protein is CASSYRLTSGVTYEQYV. For the CDR3, the DNA is TGTGCCAGCAGTTACCGCCTCACTAGCGGGGTCACCTACGAGCAGTACGTC.

This chain uses TRBV7-2 with TRBJ2-4; TRBD1 is a possible D gene (5 bases). The CDR3 extends over 15 amino acids. Germline-derived CDR1 and CDR2 are SGHTA and FQGNSA. V was trimmed by 5 bases and J by 7 bases, leaving 18 bases between them. This chain's CDR3 is CASSLNSGNGNIQYF. Here the CDR3 DNA reads TGTGCCAGCAGCCTAAATTCAGGGAATGGTAACATTCAGTACTTC.

This clonotype was picked up a small number of times. DNA of the CDR3: TGCGCCATCCAGGGGACTTACGCGAACACCGGGGAGCTGTTTTTT. This translates into CAIQGTYANTGELFF. V is TRBV4-1 and J is TRBJ2-2; tentatively, D is TRBD1 or TRBD2 (6 bases each). There are 15 residues in the CDR3. Looked up from germline, CDR1 is MGHRA and CDR2 is YSYEKL. V was clipped by 10 bases and J by 0 bases, with 15 bases between them.

The chain couples TRBV4-1 to TRBJ2-5; D gene unclear. Germline V gene lookup returns CDR1 MGHRA and CDR2 YSYEKL. The CDR3 runs 13 residues. The V gene lost 4 bases and the J gene lost 2 bases, with 8 bases spanning the gap. The CDR3 sequence: CASSPYFQETQYF. The CDR3 nucleotides are TGCGCCAGCAGCCCGTATTTTCAAGAGACCCAGTACTTC.

This sequence joins TRBV7-9 and TRBJ1-3; 7 bases fit TRBD1. Trimming removed 5 bases from V and 5 bases from J; junction bases left unmatched: 9. CDR3 size: 15 residues. Germline loops: CDR1 SEHNR, CDR2 FQNEAQ (reference sequence). The CDR3 reads CASSGGGQMRNTIYF. The CDR3 nucleotides are TGTGCCAGCAGCGGGGGGGGACAGATGAGAAACACCATATATTTT.

In its sample, this clonotype was seen a few times. The CDR3 coding sequence is TGCAGTGCCTTAAGCGGGGAAGCCTACGAGCAGTACGTC. Protein: CSALSGEAYEQYV. The rearrangement links TRBV20-1 to TRBJ2-7, with 7 bases fitting TRBD2. The germline gives CDR1 DFQATT, CDR2 SNEGSKA (reference sequence). This CDR3 spans 13 amino acids. V lost 6 bases to trimming and J lost 2 bases; unmatched junction nucleotides: 7.

The chain links TRBV3-1 to TRBJ1-2; 9 bases are a match to TRBD1. V lost 6 bases, J lost 4 bases, and 9 bases stayed unmatched. This CDR3 comprises 15 residues. Germline V gene data show CDR1 as LGHDT and CDR2 as YNNKEL (reference sequence). CDR3 region: CASSPGTGKIYGYTF. CDR3 DNA: TGTGCCAGCAGTCCTGGGACAGGGAAAATCTATGGCTACACCTTC. The variable domain in full, with the rest retrieved from reference TRBV3-1 and TRBJ1-2, is DTAVSQTPKYLVTQMGNDKSIKCEQNLGHDTMYWYKQDSKKFLKIMFSYNNKELIINETVPNRFSPKSPDKAHLNLHINSLELGDSAVYFCASSPGTGKIYGYTFGSGTRLTVV.

The genes are TRBV7-9 and TRBJ2-3; 10 bases fit TRBD2. The V gene end was trimmed by 5 bases and the J gene end by 6 bases; junction bases not matched to a gene: 14. The CDR3 is made up of 17 amino acids. Germline V gives CDR1 SEHNR, CDR2 FQNEAQ (reference sequence). The CDR3 DNA reads TGTGCCAGCAGCCGGACTAGCGGTCTGATCTTCCGGGATACGCAGTATTTT. Protein: CASSRTSGLIFRDTQYF. Complete variable domain (other parts from reference TRBV7-9 and TRBJ2-3): DTGVSQNPRHKITKRGQNVTFRCDPISEHNRLYWYRQTLGQGPEFLTYFQNEAQLEKSRLLSDRFSAERPKGSFSTLEIQRTEQGDSAMYLCASSRTSGLIFRDTQYFGPGTRLTVL.